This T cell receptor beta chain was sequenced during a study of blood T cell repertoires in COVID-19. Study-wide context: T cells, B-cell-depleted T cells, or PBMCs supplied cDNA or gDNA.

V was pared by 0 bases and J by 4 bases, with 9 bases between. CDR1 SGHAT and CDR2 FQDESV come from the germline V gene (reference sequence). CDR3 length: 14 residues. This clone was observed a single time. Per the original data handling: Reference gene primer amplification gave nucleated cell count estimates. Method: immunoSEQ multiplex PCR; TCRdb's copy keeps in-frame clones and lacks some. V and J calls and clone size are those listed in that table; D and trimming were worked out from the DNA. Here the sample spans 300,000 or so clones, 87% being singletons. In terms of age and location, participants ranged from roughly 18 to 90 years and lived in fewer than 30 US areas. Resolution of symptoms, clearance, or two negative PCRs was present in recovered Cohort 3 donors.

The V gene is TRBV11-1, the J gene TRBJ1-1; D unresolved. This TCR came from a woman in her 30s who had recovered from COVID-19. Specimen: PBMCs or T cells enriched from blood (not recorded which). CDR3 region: CASSLAASITEAFF. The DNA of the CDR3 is TGTGCCAGCAGCTTAGCGGCCAGTATCACTGAAGCTTTCTTT.